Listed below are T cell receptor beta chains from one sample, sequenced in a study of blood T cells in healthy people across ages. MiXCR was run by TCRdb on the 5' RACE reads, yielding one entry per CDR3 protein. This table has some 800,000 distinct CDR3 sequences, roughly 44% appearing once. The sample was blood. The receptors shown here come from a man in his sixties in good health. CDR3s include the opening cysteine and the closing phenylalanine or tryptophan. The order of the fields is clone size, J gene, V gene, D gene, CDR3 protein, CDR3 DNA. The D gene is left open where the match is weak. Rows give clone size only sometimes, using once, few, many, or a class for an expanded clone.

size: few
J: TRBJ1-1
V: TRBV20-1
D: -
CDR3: CSAPRQGRNTEAFF
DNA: TGCAGTGCACCAAGGCAGGGTCGGAACACTGAAGCTTTCTTT

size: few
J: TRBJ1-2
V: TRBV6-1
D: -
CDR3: CASSPGPSLYGYTF
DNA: TGTGCCAGCAGCCCCGGGCCAAGCCTCTATGGCTACACCTTC

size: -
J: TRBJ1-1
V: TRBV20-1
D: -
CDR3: CSPSGNTEAFF
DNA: TGCAGTCCTTCGGGGAACACTGAAGCTTTCTTT

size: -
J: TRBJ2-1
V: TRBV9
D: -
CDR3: CASNAARGDSYNEQFF
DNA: TGTGCCAGCAACGCCGCTAGGGGGGACTCCTACAATGAGCAGTTCTTC

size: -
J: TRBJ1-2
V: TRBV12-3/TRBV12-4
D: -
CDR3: CASSYGGWDGYTF
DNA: TGTGCCAGCAGTTACGGGGGATGGGATGGCTACACCTTC

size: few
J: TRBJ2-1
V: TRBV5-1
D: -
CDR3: CASSLPSTEQFF
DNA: TGCGCCAGCAGCTTGCCCTCGACTGAGCAGTTCTTC

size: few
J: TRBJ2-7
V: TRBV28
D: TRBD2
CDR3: CASHSTSGATYEQYF
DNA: TGTGCCAGCCACTCAACTAGCGGGGCAACCTACGAGCAGTACTTC

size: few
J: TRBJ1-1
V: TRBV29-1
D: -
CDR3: CSVEDLRASEAFF
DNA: TGCAGCGTTGAAGATCTGAGGGCTAGTGAAGCTTTCTTT

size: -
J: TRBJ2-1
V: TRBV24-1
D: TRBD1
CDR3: CATSDSNSPGQGYNEQFF
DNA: TGTGCCACCAGTGACTCTAATTCCCCGGGACAGGGGTACAATGAGCAGTTCTTC

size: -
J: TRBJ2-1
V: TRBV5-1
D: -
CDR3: CASILQGNEQFF
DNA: TGCGCCAGCATCTTACAGGGTAATGAGCAGTTCTTC

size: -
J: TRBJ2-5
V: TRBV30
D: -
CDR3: CAWSADPQETQYF
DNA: TGTGCCTGGAGTGCGGACCCTCAAGAGACCCAGTACTTC

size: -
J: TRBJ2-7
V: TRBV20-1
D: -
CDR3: CSASRPGNYEQYF
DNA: TGCAGTGCTAGCAGACCGGGGAACTACGAGCAGTACTTC

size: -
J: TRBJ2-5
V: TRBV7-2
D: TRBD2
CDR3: CASTFTSGGAETQYF
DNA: TGTGCCAGCACCTTTACCTCGGGGGGGGCCGAGACCCAGTACTTC

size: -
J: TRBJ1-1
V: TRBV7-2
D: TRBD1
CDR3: CASSTTGRAEAFF
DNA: TGTGCCAGCAGCACGACAGGGCGGGCTGAAGCTTTCTTT

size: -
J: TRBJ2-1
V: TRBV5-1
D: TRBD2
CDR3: CASSPRLADNEQFF
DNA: TGCGCCAGCAGCCCACGACTAGCGGACAATGAGCAGTTCTTC

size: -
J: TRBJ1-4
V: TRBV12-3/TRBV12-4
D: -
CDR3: CASSFSRKTNEKLFF
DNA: TGTGCCAGCAGTTTCTCCCGGAAGACTAATGAAAAACTGTTTTTT

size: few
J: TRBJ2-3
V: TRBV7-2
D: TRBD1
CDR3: CASSLGGTGSTQYF
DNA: TGTGCCAGCAGCTTGGGCGGGACAGGGAGTACGCAGTATTTT

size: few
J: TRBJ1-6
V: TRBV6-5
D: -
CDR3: CASSPPANSPLHF
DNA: TGTGCCAGCAGCCCTCCAGCGAATTCACCCCTCCACTTT

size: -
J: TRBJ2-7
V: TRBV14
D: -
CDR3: CGSSQGLSSYNEQYF
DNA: TGTGGCAGCAGCCAGGGGCTGAGCTCCTACAATGAGCAGTACTTC

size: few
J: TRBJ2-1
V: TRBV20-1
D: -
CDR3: CSARSNTGLSNEQFF
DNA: TGCAGTGCTAGATCGAACACGGGACTCTCCAATGAGCAGTTCTTC

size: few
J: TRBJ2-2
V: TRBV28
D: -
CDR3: CASSLGGAGTGELFF
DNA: TGTGCCAGCAGTTTAGGGGGGGCTGGCACCGGGGAGCTGTTTTTT

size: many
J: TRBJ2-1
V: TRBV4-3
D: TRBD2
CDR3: CASSQDYLAGPSYNEQFF
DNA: TGCGCCAGCAGCCAAGATTACCTAGCGGGCCCCTCCTACAATGAGCAGTTCTTC

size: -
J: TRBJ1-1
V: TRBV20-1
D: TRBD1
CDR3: CSAFPGTVNTEAFF
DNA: TGCAGTGCTTTTCCCGGGACAGTGAACACTGAAGCTTTCTTT

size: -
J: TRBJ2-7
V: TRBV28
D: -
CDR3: CASSQTSGKASRYEQYF
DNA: TGTGCCAGCAGCCAAACTTCCGGTAAGGCCAGTCGTTACGAGCAGTACTTC

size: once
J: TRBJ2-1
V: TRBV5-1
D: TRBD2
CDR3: CASSLQAGGGTSSYNEQFF
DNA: TGCGCCAGCAGCTTGCAAGCGGGAGGAGGCACGAGCTCCTACAATGAGCAGTTCTTC

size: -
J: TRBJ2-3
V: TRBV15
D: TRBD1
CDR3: CATSRGVFRDRGGDTQYF
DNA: TGTGCCACCAGCAGAGGGGTTTTCCGGGACAGGGGAGGCGATACGCAGTATTTT

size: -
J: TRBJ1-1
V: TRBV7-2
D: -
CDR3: CASSLGLTAAFF
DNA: TGTGCCAGCAGCTTAGGGCTGACAGCGGCTTTCTTT

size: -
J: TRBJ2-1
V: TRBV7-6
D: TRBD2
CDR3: CASTQGGGGHNEQFF
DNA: TGTGCCAGCACCCAAGGTGGCGGGGGGCACAATGAGCAGTTCTTC

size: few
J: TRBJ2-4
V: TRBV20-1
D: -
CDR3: CSAKNRLMGIQYF
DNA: TGCAGTGCTAAGAACAGGTTAATGGGCATTCAGTACTTC

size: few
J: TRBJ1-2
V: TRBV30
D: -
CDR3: CAWSPQAAYGYTF
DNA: TGTGCCTGGAGTCCACAGGCTGCCTATGGCTACACCTTC

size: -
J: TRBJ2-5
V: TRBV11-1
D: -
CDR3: CASSLVPETQYF
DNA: TGTGCCAGCAGCTTAGTTCCGGAGACCCAGTACTTC

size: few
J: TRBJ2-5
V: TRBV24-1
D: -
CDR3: CATSDQLGETQYF
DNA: TGTGCCACCAGTGACCAACTTGGAGAGACCCAGTACTTC

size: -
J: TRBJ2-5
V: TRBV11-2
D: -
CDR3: CASSIVLLGRETQYF
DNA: TGTGCCAGCAGCATAGTCCTCTTAGGGCGGGAGACCCAGTACTTC

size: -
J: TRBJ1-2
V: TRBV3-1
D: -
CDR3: CASSQGSRVGGYTF
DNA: TGTGCCAGCAGCCAAGGCTCGCGGGTTGGAGGCTACACCTTC

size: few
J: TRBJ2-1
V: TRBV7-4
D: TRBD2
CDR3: CASSEPGLASLPSYNEQFF
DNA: TGTGCCAGCAGCGAGCCGGGACTAGCGTCCCTACCCTCCTACAATGAGCAGTTCTTC

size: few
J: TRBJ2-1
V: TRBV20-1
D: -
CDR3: CSARPGNNEQFF
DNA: TGCAGTGCTAGACCCGGAAACAATGAGCAGTTCTTC

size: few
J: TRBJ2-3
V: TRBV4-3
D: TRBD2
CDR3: CASSPIAGEITDTQYF
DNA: TGCGCCAGCAGCCCAATAGCGGGGGAGATCACAGATACGCAGTATTTT

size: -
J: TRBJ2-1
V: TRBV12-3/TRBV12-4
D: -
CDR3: CASSLAAAHWGEQFF
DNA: TGTGCCAGCAGTTTAGCGGCGGCTCATTGGGGTGAGCAGTTCTTC

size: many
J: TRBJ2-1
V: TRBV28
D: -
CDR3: CASSLAFGGYNEQFF
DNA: TGTGCCAGCAGTTTGGCGTTTGGGGGATACAATGAGCAGTTCTTC

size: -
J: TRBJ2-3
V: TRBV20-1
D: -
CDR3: CSALRGSNTDTQYF
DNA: TGCAGTGCTCTTCGTGGGAGTAACACAGATACGCAGTATTTT

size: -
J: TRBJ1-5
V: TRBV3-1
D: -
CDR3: CASSQDGQLNQPQHF
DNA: TGTGCCAGCAGCCAAGATGGGCAGCTCAATCAGCCCCAGCATTTT

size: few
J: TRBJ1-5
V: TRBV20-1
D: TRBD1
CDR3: CSARAPGTALQPQHF
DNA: TGCAGTGCTAGAGCCCCCGGGACAGCACTTCAGCCCCAGCATTTT

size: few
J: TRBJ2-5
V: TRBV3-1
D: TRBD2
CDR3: CASSRSGLAGKETQYF
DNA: TGTGCCAGCAGCCGAAGCGGACTAGCGGGAAAAGAGACCCAGTACTTC

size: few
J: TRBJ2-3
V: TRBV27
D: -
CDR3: CASRSPLRGPSTDTQYF
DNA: TGTGCCAGCAGGTCCCCCTTGCGGGGGCCGAGCACAGATACGCAGTATTTT

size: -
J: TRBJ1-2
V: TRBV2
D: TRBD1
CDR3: CAEYTGGNNGYTF
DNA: TGTGCCGAATATACAGGGGGCAACAATGGCTACACCTTC

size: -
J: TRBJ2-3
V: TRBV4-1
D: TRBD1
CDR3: CASRRGQGGTDTQYF
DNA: TGCGCCAGCAGACGCGGACAGGGAGGCACAGATACGCAGTATTTT

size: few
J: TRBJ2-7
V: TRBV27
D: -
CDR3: CASSETPGVYEQYF
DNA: TGTGCCAGCAGTGAGACACCGGGAGTCTACGAGCAGTACTTC

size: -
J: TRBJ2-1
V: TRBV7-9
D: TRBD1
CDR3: CASTWGTGVNEQFF
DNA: TGTGCCAGCACCTGGGGGACAGGGGTCAATGAGCAGTTCTTC

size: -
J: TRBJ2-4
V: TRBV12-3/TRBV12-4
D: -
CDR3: CASRLTSGGDIQYF
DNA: TGTGCCAGCAGGCTCACCTCCGGTGGGGACATTCAGTACTTC

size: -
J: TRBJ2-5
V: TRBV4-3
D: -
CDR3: CASSQGLGVGQETQYF
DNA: TGCGCCAGCAGCCAAGGCTTGGGGGTAGGACAAGAGACCCAGTACTTC

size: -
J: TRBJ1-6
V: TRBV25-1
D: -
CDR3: CASSERVLAESPLHF
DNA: TGTGCCAGCAGTGAAAGGGTTTTGGCTGAATCACCCCTCCACTTT

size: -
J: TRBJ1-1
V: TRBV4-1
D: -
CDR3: CASGQGAGLMNTEAFF
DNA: TGCGCCAGCGGCCAAGGCGCAGGACTCATGAACACTGAAGCTTTCTTT

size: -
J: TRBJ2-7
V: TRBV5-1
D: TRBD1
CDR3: CASSWQGEGYEQYF
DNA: TGCGCCAGCAGTTGGCAGGGGGAAGGATACGAGCAGTACTTC

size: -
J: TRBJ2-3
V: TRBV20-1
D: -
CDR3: CSAREASRDTQYF
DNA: TGCAGTGCTAGAGAGGCTAGCCGGGATACGCAGTATTTT

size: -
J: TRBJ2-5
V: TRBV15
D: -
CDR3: CATSRGGFGVGETQYF
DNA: TGTGCCACCAGCAGGGGTGGATTTGGGGTTGGAGAGACCCAGTACTTC

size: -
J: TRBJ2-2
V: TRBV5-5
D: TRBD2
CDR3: CASSLLAGDNTGELFF
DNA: TGTGCCAGCAGCTTACTAGCGGGGGACAACACCGGGGAGCTGTTTTTT

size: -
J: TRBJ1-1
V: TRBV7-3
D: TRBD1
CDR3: CASSLMGTENTEAFF
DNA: TGTGCCAGCAGCTTGATGGGGACAGAGAACACTGAAGCTTTCTTT

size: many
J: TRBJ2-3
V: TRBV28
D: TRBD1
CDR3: CASSAPDRITDTQYF
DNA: TGTGCCAGCAGTGCCCCGGACAGGATCACAGATACGCAGTATTTT

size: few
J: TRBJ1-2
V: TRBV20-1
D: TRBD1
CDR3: CSAMTGGSYGYTF
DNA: TGCAGTGCGATGACAGGGGGTAGCTATGGCTACACCTTC